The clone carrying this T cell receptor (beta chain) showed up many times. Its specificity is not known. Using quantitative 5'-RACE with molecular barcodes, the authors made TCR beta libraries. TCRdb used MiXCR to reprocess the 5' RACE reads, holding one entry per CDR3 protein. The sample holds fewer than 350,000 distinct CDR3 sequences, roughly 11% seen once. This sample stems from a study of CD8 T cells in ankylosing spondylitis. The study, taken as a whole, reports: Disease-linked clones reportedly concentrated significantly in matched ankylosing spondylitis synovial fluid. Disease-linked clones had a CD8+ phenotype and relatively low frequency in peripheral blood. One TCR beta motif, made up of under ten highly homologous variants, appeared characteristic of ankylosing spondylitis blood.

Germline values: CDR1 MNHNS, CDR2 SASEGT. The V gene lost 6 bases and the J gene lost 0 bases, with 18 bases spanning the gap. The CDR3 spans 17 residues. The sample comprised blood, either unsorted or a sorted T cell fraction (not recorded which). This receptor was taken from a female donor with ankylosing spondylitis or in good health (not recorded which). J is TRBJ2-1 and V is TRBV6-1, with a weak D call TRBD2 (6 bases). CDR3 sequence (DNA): TGTGCCAGCAGCCACGGAGGGCTAGCGAGCTCCTACAATGAGCAGTTCTTC. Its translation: CASSHGGLASSYNEQFF.